Listed below are T cell receptor beta chains from one sample, sequenced in a study of blood T cells in healthy people across ages. Each CDR3 protein gets one entry after TCRdb re-called the 5' RACE reads with MiXCR. The data hold about 570,000 distinct CDR3 sequences, with approximately 27% observed a single time. Specimen: blood. All receptors derive from a woman in her seventies in good health. Each CDR3 is given with its conserved first and last residue. A D gene is named only where the DNA matches it firmly. Expanded clones are given a class, and other clones once, few, many or no size at all.

J gene | CDR3 length | D gene | clone size | V gene | CDR3 DNA | CDR3 protein
TRBJ2-5 | 12 | NA | few | TRBV29-1 | TGCAGCGCTACAGGGTCAGGAGAGACCCAGTACTTC | CSATGSGETQYF
TRBJ2-3 | 16 | TRBD2 | NA | TRBV7-9 | TGTGCCAGCAGCCCCTCCTTCGGGACTAGGGAACATACGCAGTATTTT | CASSPSFGTREHTQYF
TRBJ2-5 | 12 | TRBD2 | NA | TRBV20-1 | TGCAGTGCTAGAGCCCCGGGACTAGTAGAGTTCTTC | CSARAPGLVEFF
TRBJ1-1 | 15 | NA | NA | TRBV28 | TGTGCCAGCAGTGTCGCCGGGCCAAAGAACACTGAAGCTTTCTTT | CASSVAGPKNTEAFF
TRBJ2-3 | 14 | TRBD2 | NA | TRBV10-2 | TGCGCCAGCGGGGTAGCGGGAGGGAAGGATACGCAGTATTTT | CASGVAGGKDTQYF
TRBJ1-4 | 16 | TRBD1 | few | TRBV4-3 | TGCGCCAGCAGCCAAAGGCTAGGACAGGGGAATGAAAAACTGTTTTTT | CASSQRLGQGNEKLFF
TRBJ2-5 | 17 | NA | NA | TRBV7-2 | TGTGCCAGCAGCTTATACTCGGTGGGTTTTTCAGGAGAGACCCAGTACTTC | CASSLYSVGFSGETQYF
TRBJ1-1 | 15 | NA | once | TRBV2 | TGTGCCAGCAGTGCCCTACAGCGAAGTGGGACTGAAGCTTTCTTT | CASSALQRSGTEAFF
TRBJ2-5 | 14 | TRBD2 | NA | TRBV5-1 | TGCGCCAGCAGCTTGGATAGCGGGGAAGAGACCCTGTACTTC | CASSLDSGEETLYF
TRBJ1-2 | 14 | TRBD1 | NA | TRBV7-2 | TGTGCCAGCAGCTTAGCTTCACAGGGGGCAGGCTACACCTTC | CASSLASQGAGYTF
TRBJ2-7 | 15 | TRBD1 | NA | TRBV6-2/TRBV6-3 | TGTGCCGGCCTGGACATCAGGGACAGCGACGTAACCCAGTACTTC | CAGLDIRDSDVTQYF
TRBJ1-1 | 13 | NA | few | TRBV7-3 | TGTGCCAGCAGCTTTAGTGGAAGCACTGAAGCTTTCTTT | CASSFSGSTEAFF
TRBJ2-7 | 15 | NA | NA | TRBV4-2 | TGTGTCAGCAGCCAAGCGTTATCCAGCTCCTACGAGCAGTACTTC | CVSSQALSSSYEQYF
TRBJ1-2 | 16 | NA | few | TRBV7-9 | TGTGCCAGCAGCTTCCCCTTTATTAGAGCTAACTATGGCTACACCTTC | CASSFPFIRANYGYTF
TRBJ2-4 | 15 | TRBD2 | NA | TRBV13 | TGTGCCAGCAGCTCGCGGCTGCTAGCGGGGGGCCATCAGTACTTC | CASSSRLLAGGHQYF
TRBJ2-1 | 19 | NA | few | TRBV21-1 | TGTGCCAGCAGCACCCCCCTCCTGGTCCAAAAATCAACCTACAATGAGCAGTTCTTC | CASSTPLLVQKSTYNEQFF
TRBJ2-2 | 13 | NA | NA | TRBV20-1 | TGCAGTGCTAGCCCACCAAGGACCGGGGAGCTGTTTTTT | CSASPPRTGELFF